This T cell receptor (beta chain) was recorded in a study of blood T cell repertoires in COVID-19. Study at large: Samples came from the United States, Italy and Spain, spanning acute and convalescent COVID-19. Sample material is recorded as cDNA or gDNA derived from T cells, B-cell-depleted T cells, or PBMCs.

In the study's own analysis: By means of reference gene primer amplification, nucleated cell counts were estimated. Method: immunoSEQ multiplex PCR; TCRdb's copy keeps in-frame clones and lacks some. Clonal size and the V and J genes are those of that table, whereas D and trimming came from the DNA. In the table there are about 140,000 clones, roughly 82% of which are singletons. The TCR originated in an elderly man with acute or convalescent COVID-19. What was sequenced was peripheral blood.

The CDR3: CAWDLGVNYGYTF. CDR3 in DNA: TGTGCCTGGGATCTAGGGGTTAACTATGGCTACACCTTC. The genes are TRBV30 and TRBJ1-2; a weak D match, TRBD1 (5 bases). Trimming removed 5 bases from V and 1 base from J, with 11 bases in between. CDR3 length: 13 amino acids. Germline V lookup: CDR1 GTSNPN, CDR2 SVGIG (reference sequence).